These T cell receptor beta chains were read from a single sample in a study of Ad26.COV2.S vaccination and SARS-CoV-2 variants. Profiled with immunoSEQ multiplex PCR; TCRdb holds only in-frame clones, not every one. The sample contains a few hundred thousand clones, around nine tenths of which appear only once. Material: peripheral blood, obtained in a trial of Ad26.COV2.S vaccine versus placebo. All receptors come from a person aged 18-60 years who received the Ad26.COV2.S COVID-19 vaccine or a placebo. Each CDR3 is given with its conserved first and last residue. Fields, in order: clone size, V gene, D gene, J gene, CDR3 DNA, CDR3 protein. D genes are given only for firm matches. Clone size appears in some rows only: once, few, many, or a class for an expanded clone.

>-|TRBV15|TRBD1|TRBJ1-4
TGTGCCACCAGCAGAGTGGGGGGACAGGGAAATGAAAAACTGTTTTTT
CATSRVGGQGNEKLFF
>-|TRBV28|-|TRBJ1-2
TGTGCCAGCAGCAGCGGGGGGTCGGGGAGAAGCTACACCTTC
CASSSGGSGRSYTF
>-|TRBV4-1|-|TRBJ1-2
TGCGCCAGCAGCCAAGACCCCGGCCGCGGCTACACCTTC
CASSQDPGRGYTF
>-|TRBV5-1|TRBD2|TRBJ2-3
TGCGCCAGCAGCAAAGAACGGACTAGCGGCAGCACAGATACGCAGTATTTT
CASSKERTSGSTDTQYF
>once|TRBV29-1|-|TRBJ2-2
TGCAGCGTAGAGGGGTGGACCGGGGAGCTGTTTTTT
CSVEGWTGELFF
>once|TRBV4-1|-|TRBJ2-3
TGCGCCAGCAGCCAAAATTTGAGGGATACGCAGTATTTT
CASSQNLRDTQYF
>-|TRBV2|-|TRBJ1-4
TGTGCCAGCAGTGAGGGACTGCCCGAAAAACTGTTTTTT
CASSEGLPEKLFF
>-|TRBV5-4|-|TRBJ2-2
TGTGCCAGCAGGTCATTATTCGGTAACACCGGGGAGCTGTTTTTT
CASRSLFGNTGELFF
>-|TRBV6-6|-|TRBJ1-4
TGTGCCAGCAGTTACAGGGGAGGTGAAAAACTGTTTTTT
CASSYRGGEKLFF
>-|TRBV7-9|-|TRBJ1-1
TGTGCCAGCAGAGACCCGGGGGGCCGAGCTTTCTTT
CASRDPGGRAFF
>-|TRBV7-8|-|TRBJ2-5
TGTGCCAGCAGCTTAGGACAAGCACAAGAGACCCAGTACTTC
CASSLGQAQETQYF
>-|TRBV4-1|-|TRBJ2-5
TGCGCCAGCAGCCAACCGGGACGGACTCAAGAGACCCAGTACTTC
CASSQPGRTQETQYF
>-|TRBV6-5|-|TRBJ1-2
TGTGCCAGCAGTTACTCGGGAGGGGTCGGTGGCTACACCTTC
CASSYSGGVGGYTF
>-|TRBV19|-|TRBJ2-1
TGTGCCAGTATAGGGGTCTACAATGAGCAGTTCTTC
CASIGVYNEQFF
>-|TRBV7-9|-|TRBJ2-7
TGTGCCAGCAGCCGTACCTACGAGCAGTACTTC
CASSRTYEQYF
>few|TRBV6-5|-|TRBJ1-6
TGTGCCAGCAGTTCGGGACCCTATAATTCACCCCTCCACTTT
CASSSGPYNSPLHF
>-|TRBV5-4|TRBD1|TRBJ1-1
TGTGCCAGCAGCTGGGGACAGGGAAGAACTGAAGCTTTCTTT
CASSWGQGRTEAFF
>few|TRBV5-1|TRBD1|TRBJ1-5
TGCGCCAGCAATCACAGGGGTAAAGATCAGCCCCAGCATTTT
CASNHRGKDQPQHF
>-|TRBV7-9|TRBD1|TRBJ1-2
TGTGCCAGCAGCTTAGCGTTGGGACAGGGGAAGGATGGCTACACCTTC
CASSLALGQGKDGYTF
>few|TRBV5-1|TRBD1|TRBJ1-5
TGCGCCAGCAGCTTTACAGGGGGATTAAATCAGCCCCAGCATTTT
CASSFTGGLNQPQHF
>few|TRBV5-1|-|TRBJ2-1
TGCGCCAGCAGCTTGGTTTTCAATGAGCAGTTCTTC
CASSLVFNEQFF
>once|TRBV24-1|-|TRBJ2-5
TGTGCCACCAGTGATTTCGTGGAGACCCAGTACTTC
CATSDFVETQYF
>-|TRBV7-9|TRBD1|TRBJ1-2
TGTGCCAGCAGCTACGGACAGGGGTTTGGCTACACCTTC
CASSYGQGFGYTF
>-|TRBV4-1|TRBD1|TRBJ2-7
TGCGCCAGCAGCCAGCCCGAATACAGGGGGATATCCTACGAGCAGTACTTC
CASSQPEYRGISYEQYF
>-|TRBV5-1|TRBD1|TRBJ1-1
TGCGCCAGCAGCTACGGGACAGCTCCTGAAGCTTTCTTT
CASSYGTAPEAFF
>-|TRBV7-2|-|TRBJ2-7
TGTGCCAGCAGCTTAGTTCGGGACTCCTCCTACGAGCAGTACTTC
CASSLVRDSSYEQYF
>-|TRBV5-1|-|TRBJ1-5
TGCGCCAGCAGCCCCGAGGGGGGGGTCGCTCAGCCCCAGCATTTT
CASSPEGGVAQPQHF
>-|TRBV13|-|TRBJ2-3
TGTGCCAGCAGCTTAGCCGGCATCCTCCCTAGCACAGATACGCAGTATTTT
CASSLAGILPSTDTQYF
>-|TRBV6-1|-|TRBJ1-6
TGTGCCAGCAGTGAATGGTCACCCCTCCACTTT
CASSEWSPLHF
>-|TRBV15|TRBD2|TRBJ2-5
TGTGCCACCACCGCGGGGGTTCAAGAGACCCAGTACTTC
CATTAGVQETQYF
>once|TRBV3-1/TRBV3-2|TRBD2|TRBJ2-3
TGTGCCAGCAAAGAAGCGGGGGCCGTCACAGATACGCAGTATTTT
CASKEAGAVTDTQYF
>-|TRBV30|-|TRBJ1-6
TGTGCCTGGAGTGTACTCCCCGGCCAGAATTCACCCCTCCACTTT
CAWSVLPGQNSPLHF
>-|TRBV29-1|-|TRBJ2-3
TGCAGCGTTGAGCGGGTAGATACGCAGTATTTT
CSVERVDTQYF
>-|TRBV5-1|TRBD1|TRBJ1-2
TGCGCCAGCCGTTTTGCGAGGACAGGGATCTATGGCTACACCTTC
CASRFARTGIYGYTF
>-|TRBV30|TRBD2|TRBJ2-1
TGTGCCTGGATTCCCACTCCGGGACTAGCTAAGTTCTTC
CAWIPTPGLAKFF
>-|TRBV6-1|-|TRBJ2-5
TGTGCCAGCAGTGAAGCTCGGGAGACCCAGTACTTC
CASSEARETQYF
>few|TRBV6-1|-|TRBJ1-1
TGTGCCAGCAGTGAATGGGCAAAGGGGCTAAGGACTGAAGCTTTCTTT
CASSEWAKGLRTEAFF
>-|TRBV10-3|-|TRBJ2-7
TGTGCCATCAGTGGGGGTGCCCGGCGGGCCTACGAGCAGTACTTC
CAISGGARRAYEQYF
>once|TRBV7-3|-|TRBJ2-3
TGTGCCAGCAGCCCCCTCGTCACAGATACGCAGTATTTT
CASSPLVTDTQYF
>-|TRBV25-1|-|TRBJ1-2
TGTGCCAGCAGTCGTTTAGGAGATGGCTACACCTTC
CASSRLGDGYTF
>-|TRBV19|-|TRBJ2-7
TGTGCCAGTAGTATATCTTGGGGCTACGAGCAGTACTTC
CASSISWGYEQYF
>once|TRBV3-1/TRBV3-2|-|TRBJ1-1
TGTGCCAGCAGCCCCATTCTGGGGGACACTGAAGCTTTCTTT
CASSPILGDTEAFF
>-|TRBV27|TRBD2|TRBJ2-7
TGTGCCAGCAGTTCGTGGACTAGCGGGACCTACGAGCAGTACTTC
CASSSWTSGTYEQYF
>-|TRBV28|-|TRBJ1-2
TGTGCCAGCAGTCCCCCTGGGGGGGGCTATGGCTACACCTTC
CASSPPGGGYGYTF
>-|TRBV27|TRBD2|TRBJ2-2
TGTGCCAGCAGTTTGCGAGGACTAGCGAACACCGGGGAGCTGTTTTTT
CASSLRGLANTGELFF
>-|TRBV3-1/TRBV3-2|TRBD2|TRBJ2-3
TGTGCCAGCAGCCATCCGACTAGCGGGGCTCGAGGGCAGTATTTT
CASSHPTSGARGQYF
>-|TRBV6-5|-|TRBJ2-3
TGTGCCAGCAGTTACGGCCCCGGAGGGGGAGATACGCAGTATTTT
CASSYGPGGGDTQYF
>-|TRBV7-3|-|TRBJ2-3
TGTGCCAGCAGCTTATGGGGGGAACAAGGCACAGATACGCAGTATTTT
CASSLWGEQGTDTQYF
>-|TRBV14|TRBD2|TRBJ2-3
TGTGCCAGCAGCCAAGATCCCGGGCGGGGGATCCCTAGCACAGATACGCAGTATTTT
CASSQDPGRGIPSTDTQYF
>-|TRBV24-1|-|TRBJ2-6
TGTGCCACCAGTGAGGGTCCCGGGGCCAACGTCCTGACTTTC
CATSEGPGANVLTF
>-|TRBV20-1|-|TRBJ2-1
TGCAGTGCCCCGACGAGCAATGAGCAGTTCTTC
CSAPTSNEQFF
>-|TRBV28|TRBD2|TRBJ2-1
TGTGCCAGCAGTTTAAGACTAGCGGGCTCCTACAATGAGCAGTTCTTC
CASSLRLAGSYNEQFF